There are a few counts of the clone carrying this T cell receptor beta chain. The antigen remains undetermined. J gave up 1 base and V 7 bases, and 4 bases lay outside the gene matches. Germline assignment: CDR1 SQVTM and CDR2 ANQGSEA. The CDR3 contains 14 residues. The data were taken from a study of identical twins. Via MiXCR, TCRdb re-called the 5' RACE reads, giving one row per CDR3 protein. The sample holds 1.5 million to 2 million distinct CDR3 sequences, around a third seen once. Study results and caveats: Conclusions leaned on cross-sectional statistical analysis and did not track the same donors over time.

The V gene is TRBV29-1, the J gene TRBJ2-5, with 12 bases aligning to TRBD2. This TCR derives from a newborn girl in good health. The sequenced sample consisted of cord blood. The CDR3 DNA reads TGCAGCGGCGGGACTAGCGGGCCCCAAGAGACCCAGTACTTC. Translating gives CSGGTSGPQETQYF. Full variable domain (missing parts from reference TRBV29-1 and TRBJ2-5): SAVISQKPSRDICQRGTSLTIQCQVDSQVTMMFWYRQQPGQSLTLIATANQGSEATYESGFVIDKFPISRPNLTFSTLTVSNMSPEDSSIYLCSGGTSGPQETQYFGPGTRLLVL.